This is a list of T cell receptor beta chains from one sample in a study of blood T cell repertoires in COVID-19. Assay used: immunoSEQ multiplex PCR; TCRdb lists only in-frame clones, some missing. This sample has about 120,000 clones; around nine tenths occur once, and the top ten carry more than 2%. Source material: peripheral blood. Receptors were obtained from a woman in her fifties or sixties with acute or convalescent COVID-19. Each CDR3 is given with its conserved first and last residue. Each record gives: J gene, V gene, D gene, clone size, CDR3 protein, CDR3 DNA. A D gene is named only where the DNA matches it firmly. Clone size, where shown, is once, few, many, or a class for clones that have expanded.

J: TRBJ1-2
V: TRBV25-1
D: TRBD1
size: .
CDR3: CASSGPGTVVPGYTF
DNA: TGTGCCAGCAGTGGACCCGGGACAGTAGTCCCTGGCTACACCTTC

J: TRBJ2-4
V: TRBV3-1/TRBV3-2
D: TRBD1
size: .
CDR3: CASSQERGDRGPKNIQYF
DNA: TGTGCCAGCAGCCAAGAGAGGGGCGACAGGGGGCCAAAAAACATTCAGTACTTC

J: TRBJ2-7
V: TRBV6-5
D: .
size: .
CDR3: CASSRSGTYEQYF
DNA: TGTGCCAGCAGTCGGTCAGGGACCTACGAGCAGTACTTC

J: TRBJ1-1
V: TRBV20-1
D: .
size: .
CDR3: CSARGATEAFF
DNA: TGCAGTGCTAGGGGAGCCACTGAAGCTTTCTTT

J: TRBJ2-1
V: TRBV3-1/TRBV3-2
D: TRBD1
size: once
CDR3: CASSRTTGQQNNEQFF
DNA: TGTGCCAGCAGCCGGACAACGGGACAGCAAAACAATGAGCAGTTCTTC

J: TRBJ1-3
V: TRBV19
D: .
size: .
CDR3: CASISGNTIYF
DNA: TGTGCCAGTATCTCGGGAAACACCATATATTTT

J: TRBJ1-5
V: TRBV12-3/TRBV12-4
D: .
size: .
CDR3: CASRQTSNQPQHF
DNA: TGTGCCAGCAGACAGACCAGCAATCAGCCCCAGCATTTT

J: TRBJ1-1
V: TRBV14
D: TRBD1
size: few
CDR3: CASSLAGTGTLEAFF
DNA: TGTGCCAGCAGCCTAGCCGGGACAGGGACCTTAGAAGCTTTCTTT

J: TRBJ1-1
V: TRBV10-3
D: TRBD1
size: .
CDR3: CAISRTGNTEAFF
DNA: TGTGCCATCAGCCGGACAGGGAACACTGAAGCTTTCTTT

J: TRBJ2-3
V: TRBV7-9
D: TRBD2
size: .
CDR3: CASSLPGGPLDTQYF
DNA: TGTGCCAGCAGCTTACCGGGGGGGCCTCTGGATACGCAGTATTTT

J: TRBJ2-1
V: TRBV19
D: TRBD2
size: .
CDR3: CASSILSGLANEQFF
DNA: TGTGCCAGTAGCATCCTTTCGGGACTAGCGAATGAGCAGTTCTTC

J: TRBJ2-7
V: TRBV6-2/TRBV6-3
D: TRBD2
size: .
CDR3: CASSLAGDSLTYF
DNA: TGTGCCAGCAGTCTAGCGGGGGATTCCTTAACGTACTTC

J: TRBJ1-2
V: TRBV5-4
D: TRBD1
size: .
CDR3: CASSLGQGANGHTF
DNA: TGTGCCAGCAGCTTGGGCCAGGGGGCGAATGGCCACACCTTC

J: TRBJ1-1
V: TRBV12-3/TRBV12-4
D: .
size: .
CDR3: CASSFFGDTEAFF
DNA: TGTGCCAGCAGTTTTTTCGGGGACACTGAAGCTTTCTTT

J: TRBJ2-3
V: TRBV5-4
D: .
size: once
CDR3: CASSLALAASTDTQYF
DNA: TGTGCCAGCAGTTTGGCTTTGGCGGCTAGCACAGATACGCAGTATTTT

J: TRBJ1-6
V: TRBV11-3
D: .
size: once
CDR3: CASSSGSGNNSPLHF
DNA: TGTGCCAGCAGCTCCGGGAGTGGAAATAATTCACCCCTCCACTTT

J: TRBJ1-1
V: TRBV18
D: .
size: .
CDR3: CASSPSAGRSVTEAFF
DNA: TGTGCCAGCTCACCGAGTGCGGGGCGCTCGGTAACTGAAGCTTTCTTT

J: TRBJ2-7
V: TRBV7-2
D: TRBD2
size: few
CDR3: CASSLSSGRAQDYEQYF
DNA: TGTGCCAGCAGCTTGTCTAGCGGGAGGGCACAAGACTACGAGCAGTACTTC

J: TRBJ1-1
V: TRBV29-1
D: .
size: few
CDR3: CSARGSSGTEAFF
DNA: TGCAGCGCCCGGGGGTCTAGCGGCACTGAAGCTTTCTTT

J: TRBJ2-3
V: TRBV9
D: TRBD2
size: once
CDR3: CASSVGSGTDTQYF
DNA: TGTGCCAGCAGCGTAGGTAGCGGGACAGATACGCAGTATTTT

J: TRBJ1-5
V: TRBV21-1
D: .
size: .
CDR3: CASSPGGTGEQPQHF
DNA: TGTGCCAGCAGCCCCGGAGGGACAGGGGAACAGCCCCAGCATTTT

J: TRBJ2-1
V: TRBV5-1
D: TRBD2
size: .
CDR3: CASSLVPSGKYNEQFF
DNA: TGCGCCAGCAGCTTGGTGCCTAGCGGAAAATACAATGAGCAGTTCTTC

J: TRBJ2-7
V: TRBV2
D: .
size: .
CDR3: CASVRDTSYEQYF
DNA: TGTGCCAGCGTCCGGGACACATCCTACGAGCAGTACTTC

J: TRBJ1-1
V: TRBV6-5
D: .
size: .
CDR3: CAYSPGPENTEAFF
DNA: TGTGCCTATAGCCCCGGCCCCGAGAACACTGAAGCTTTCTTT

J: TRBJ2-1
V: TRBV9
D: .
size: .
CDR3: CASSLGSEQFF
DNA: TGTGCCAGCAGCCTCGGGAGCGAGCAGTTCTTC

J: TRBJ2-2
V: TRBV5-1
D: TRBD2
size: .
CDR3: CASSSQTSGGHTGELFF
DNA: TGCGCCAGCAGCTCCCAAACTAGCGGGGGGCATACCGGGGAGCTGTTTTTT

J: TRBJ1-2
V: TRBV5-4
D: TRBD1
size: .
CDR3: CASSLGGQGPLSYGYTF
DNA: TGTGCCAGCAGCTTGGGGGGACAGGGACCTCTCTCCTATGGCTACACCTTC

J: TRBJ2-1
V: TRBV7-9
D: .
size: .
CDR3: CASTTGTGSSYNEQFF
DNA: TGTGCCAGCACAACTGGTACCGGGAGCTCCTACAATGAGCAGTTCTTC

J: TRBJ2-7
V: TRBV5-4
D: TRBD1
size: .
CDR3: CASSLGTGPSEQYF
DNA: TGTGCCAGCAGCTTAGGGACAGGGCCTAGCGAGCAGTACTTC